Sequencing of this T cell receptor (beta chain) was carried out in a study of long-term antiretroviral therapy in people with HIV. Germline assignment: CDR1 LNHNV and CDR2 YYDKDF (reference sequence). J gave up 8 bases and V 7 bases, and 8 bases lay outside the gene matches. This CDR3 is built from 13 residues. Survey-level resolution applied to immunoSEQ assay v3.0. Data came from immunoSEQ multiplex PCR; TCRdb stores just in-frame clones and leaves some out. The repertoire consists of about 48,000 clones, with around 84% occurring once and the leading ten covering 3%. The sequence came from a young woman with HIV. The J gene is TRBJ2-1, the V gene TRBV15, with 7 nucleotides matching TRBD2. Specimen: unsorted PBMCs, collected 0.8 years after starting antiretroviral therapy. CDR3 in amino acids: CATTSGMGDEQFF. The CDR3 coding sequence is TGTGCCACCACGAGCGGGATGGGCGATGAGCAGTTCTTC. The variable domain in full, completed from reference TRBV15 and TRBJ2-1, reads DAMVIQNPRYQVTQFGKPVTLSCSQTLNHNVMYWYQQKSSQAPKLLFHYYDKDFNNEADTPDNFQSRRPNTSFCFLDIRSPGLGDTAMYLCATTSGMGDEQFFGPGTRLTVL.